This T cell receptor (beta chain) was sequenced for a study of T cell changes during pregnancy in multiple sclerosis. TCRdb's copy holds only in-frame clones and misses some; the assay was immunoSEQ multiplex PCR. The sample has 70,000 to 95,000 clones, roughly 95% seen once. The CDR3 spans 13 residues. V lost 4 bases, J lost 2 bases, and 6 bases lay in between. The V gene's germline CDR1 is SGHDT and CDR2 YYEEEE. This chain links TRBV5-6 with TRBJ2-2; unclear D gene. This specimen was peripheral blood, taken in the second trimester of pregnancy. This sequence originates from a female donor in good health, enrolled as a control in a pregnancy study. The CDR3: CASSLLNTGELFF. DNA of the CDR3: TGTGCCAGCAGCCTCCTAAACACCGGGGAGCTGTTTTTT.